This T cell receptor (beta chain) was retrieved from a study of T cells in Graves' hyperthyroidism and ophthalmopathy. From RNA transcripts, TCR beta CDR3 regions were amplified. The study used the HTBI primer set for a first-round RT-PCR of the TCR CDR3. TCRdb independently ran MiXCR on the multiplex PCR reads; one entry per CDR3 protein. The table lists hundreds of thousands of distinct CDR3 sequences, around 15% of them singletons. Together with thyroid ultrasound, orbital computed tomography, serum thyroxine and TRAb, clinical symptoms were used for diagnoses. V lost 3 bases and J 7 bases, leaving 7 bases between the germline ends. The CDR3 runs to 13 residues. CDR1 and CDR2 from the germline V gene are SEHNR and FQNEAQ (reference sequence).

The chain couples TRBV7-9 to TRBJ1-6, with D unclear. The TCR originated in a man between 18 and 29 years old with Graves' ophthalmopathy. The specimen sequenced was blood. The CDR3 coding sequence is TGTGCCAGCAGCTTTGGTAGCAATTCACCCCTCCACTTT. This sequence encodes CASSFGSNSPLHF.